Listed here are 14 T cell receptor beta chains from one sample, sequenced in a study of spatial heterogeneity in lung cancer. Study observations and caveats: Mutation tallies in tumors tracked expanded intratumoral alpha and beta TCR counts.

Documented time point: sample taken at primary tumor resection. Via MiXCR, TCRdb re-called the 5' RACE reads, giving one row per CDR3 protein. This sample has roughly 9,300 distinct CDR3 sequences; roughly 6.7% occur once, and the top ten carry 25% to 30%. Antigens of these TCRs are unknown. Specimen: lung tumor tissue, collected at surgery. The receptors here all came from a male donor with early-stage non-small cell lung cancer.

This chain links TRBV7-2 with TRBJ1-4, with 7 bases identical to TRBD1. Germline loops: CDR1 SGHTA, CDR2 FQGNSA. CDR3 length: 13 amino acids. Germline trimming cut 1 base from V and 7 bases from J; bases unmatched to any gene: 0. CDR3 nucleotides: TGTGCCAGCAGCTTAGACAGGGGTGAAAAACTGTTTTTT. Translating gives CASSLDRGEKLFF. Full variable domain (rest looked up from reference TRBV7-2 and TRBJ1-4): GAGVSQSPSNKVTEKGKDVELRCDPISGHTALYWYRQSLGQGLEFLIYFQGNSAPDKSGLPSDRFSAERTGGSVSTLTIQRTQQEDSAVYLCASSLDRGEKLFFGSGTQLSVL.

The table lists this clonotype with a few counts. The rearrangement links TRBV20-1 to TRBJ2-1, with a weak D call TRBD2 (5 bases). Germline V gene data show CDR1 as DFQATT and CDR2 as SNEGSKA (reference sequence). Trimming left V 4 bases short and J 0 bases short, with 19 bases between. The CDR3 consists of 17 residues. CDR3 coding DNA: TGCAGTGCTACGGGTTCTACTCGCGGGCACTCCTACAATGAGCAGTTCTTC. Translating it yields CSATGSTRGHSYNEQFF.

This clonotype was seen many times. The chain combines TRBV9 with TRBJ1-4, with TRBD1 as a possible D gene (5 bases). The V end was cut by 0 bases, the J end by 7 bases, with 13 bases between. The CDR3 spans 15 residues. The germline V gene has CDR1 SGDLS and CDR2 YYNGEE. The CDR3 DNA reads as TGTGCCAGCAGCGTAGGAGCAGGGCGAGGTGAAAAACTGTTTTTT. Translated, it gives CASSVGAGRGEKLFF.

J is TRBJ2-3 and V is TRBV19; the D is unclear. This CDR3 has 15 residues. Germline-derived CDR1 and CDR2 are LNHDA and SQIVND (reference sequence). V dropped 5 bases and J dropped 4 bases, with 16 bases sitting between them. The CDR3 DNA is TGTGCCAGTAGTCCCAATCGGCAACACGCAGATACGCAGTATTTT. Translating gives CASSPNRQHADTQYF.

This clonotype appeared many times. The V gene is TRBV7-2, the J gene TRBJ1-6; weak D call: TRBD1 (6 bases). The CDR3 has 15 amino acids. Germline loops: CDR1 SGHTA, CDR2 FQGNSA. Trimming pared 1 base from V and 10 bases from J, leaving 14 bases between. CDR3 nucleotide sequence: TGTGCCAGCAGCTTAGAGGGGGGGAAGGGGTCACCCCTCCACTTT. It codes for CASSLEGGKGSPLHF. Filled out from reference TRBV7-2 and TRBJ1-6, the complete variable domain reads GAGVSQSPSNKVTEKGKDVELRCDPISGHTALYWYRQSLGQGLEFLIYFQGNSAPDKSGLPSDRFSAERTGGSVSTLTIQRTQQEDSAVYLCASSLEGGKGSPLHFGNGTRLTVT.

In this sample, this clonotype is medium-sized. This chain uses TRBV28 with TRBJ2-7; 14 nucleotides agree with TRBD2. This CDR3 spans 15 amino acids. J was trimmed by 6 bases and V by 7 bases; bases with no gene match: 8. Germline lookup yields CDR1 MDHEN and CDR2 SYDVKM. The chain's CDR3 is CASTRLAGGPAEQYF. CDR3 nucleotide sequence: TGTGCCAGCACCAGACTAGCGGGGGGGCCTGCCGAGCAGTACTTC.

Only a few counts were recorded for this clonotype. Written as DNA, the CDR3 is TGTGCCAGCTCACCTCTGGACAGGGCGGGAAACGAGCAGTACTTC. As protein: CASSPLDRAGNEQYF. The chain joins TRBV18 to TRBJ2-7, with 8 bases fitting TRBD1. V shed 3 bases and J 5 bases; nucleotides not matched to a gene: 9. The CDR3 sequence is 15 residues long. Germline-derived CDR1 and CDR2 are KGHSH and LQKENI.

This clonotype was seen a handful of times. The chain links TRBV10-2 to TRBJ2-3; D call uncertain. Germline assignment: CDR1 WSHSY and CDR2 SAAADI. The CDR3 consists of 12 residues. V dropped 10 bases and J dropped 0 bases, with 8 bases sitting between them. DNA for the CDR3: TGCGCCACTCGACCCAGCACAGATACGCAGTATTTT. As protein: CATRPSTDTQYF.

This clonotype is termed medium-sized. This sequence joins TRBV27 and TRBJ2-3; 8 bases match TRBD2. Germline CDR1 reads MNHEY; CDR2 reads SMNVEV (reference sequence). The CDR3 spans 14 residues. In DNA form, the CDR3 reads TGTGAAAACGCCCGGGAGGGCTTTGGAGATACGCAGTATTTT. Translation gives CENAREGFGDTQYF.

This clonotype appeared a few times. The rearrangement uses TRBV28 and TRBJ2-6, with TRBD2 identical over 7 bases. CDR3 length: 15 residues. CDR1 MDHEN and CDR2 SYDVKM come from the germline V gene. V dropped 8 bases and J dropped 0; count of bases not matched to a gene: 4. Written as DNA, the CDR3 is TGTGCCAGCGGGGGGGGGTCCTCTGGGGCCAACGTCCTGACTTTC. Translated: CASGGGSSGANVLTF.

This clonotype was recorded many times. The chain is built from TRBV20-1 and TRBJ2-1; D remains unclear. From germline, CDR1 is DFQATT and CDR2 SNEGSKA (reference sequence). The ends were cut back, 2 bases at V and 9 bases at J, with 8 bases in the middle. The CDR3 sequence is 11 residues long. Written as DNA, the CDR3 is TGCAGTGCTAGACGCTCTAGTGAGCAGTTCTTC. Its translation: CSARRSSEQFF.

This clonotype was seen only a few times. The J gene is TRBJ2-1, the V gene TRBV27; tentatively, D is TRBD1 or TRBD2 (5 bases each). V shed 6 bases and J shed 7 bases, with 16 bases lying between them. The CDR3 length is 14 residues. The germline V gene encodes CDR1 MNHEY and CDR2 SMNVEV (reference sequence). The CDR3 DNA follows: TGTGCCAGCAGGGGGGATTTGTATAGGAATGAGCAGTTCTTC. Residues: CASRGDLYRNEQFF.

In its sample, this clonotype is medium-sized (0.01 to 0.1%). The rearrangement links TRBV28 to TRBJ1-4, with D hard to call. The CDR3 is 12 residues long. Between the trimmed V and J ends, which lost 3 bases and 5 bases, there was a span of 4 bases. Germline lookup yields CDR1 MDHEN and CDR2 SYDVKM. CDR3 in amino acids: CASSLKNEKLFF. DNA of the CDR3: TGTGCCAGCAGTTTGAAAAATGAAAAACTGTTTTTT.

This clonotype occurred many times. The genes are TRBV6-5 and TRBJ2-2, with TRBD1 matching 8 bases. V was clipped by 4 bases and J by 1 base; unmatched bases: 2. This CDR3 is built from 15 residues. Per germline, CDR1 MNHEY and CDR2 SVGAGI. Here the CDR3 reads CASSSRGLNTGELFF. CDR3 coding DNA: TGTGCCAGCAGTTCCAGGGGGCTGAACACCGGGGAGCTGTTTTTT.